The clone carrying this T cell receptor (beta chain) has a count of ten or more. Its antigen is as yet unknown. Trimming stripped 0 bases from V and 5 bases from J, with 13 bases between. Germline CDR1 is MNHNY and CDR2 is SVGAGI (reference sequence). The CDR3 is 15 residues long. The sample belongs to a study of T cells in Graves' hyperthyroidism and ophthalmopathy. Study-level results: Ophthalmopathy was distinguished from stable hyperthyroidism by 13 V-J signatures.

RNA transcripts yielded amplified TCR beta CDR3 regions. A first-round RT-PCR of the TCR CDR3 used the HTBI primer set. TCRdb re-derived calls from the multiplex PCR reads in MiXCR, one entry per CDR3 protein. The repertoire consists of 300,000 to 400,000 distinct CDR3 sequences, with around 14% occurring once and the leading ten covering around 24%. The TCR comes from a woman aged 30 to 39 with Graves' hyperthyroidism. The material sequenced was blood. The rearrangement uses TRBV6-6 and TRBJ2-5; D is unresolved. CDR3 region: CASSYSGSVPETQYF. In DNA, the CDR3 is TGTGCCAGCAGTTACTCTGGGTCGGTACCGGAGACCCAGTACTTC.